One sample yielded the 4 T cell receptor beta chains listed below, sequenced in a study of OX40 agonist ivuxolimab in advanced cancers. Here immunoSEQ multiplex PCR was the method, and the copy in TCRdb shows in-frame clones only, minus some. Among around 76,000 clones, about 89% were seen once, and the ten largest hold 9% to 10%. The sequencing here drew on CD4+ or CD8+ T cells sorted from blood, taken in a trial of the OX40 agonist ivuxolimab. These receptors were collected from an adult with an advanced solid tumor such as melanoma, head and neck, liver or kidney cancer.

The chain is built from TRBV18 and TRBJ1-1, with TRBD1 matching over 9 bases. From germline, CDR1 is KGHSH and CDR2 LQKENI. After removal of 3 bases from V and 4 bases from J, the junction contained 15 bases not matched to a gene. The CDR3 is made up of 18 amino acids. The CDR3 DNA sequence: TGTGCCAGCTCACCCACCCTCGGGACAGGGAGAGGAGGCACTGAAGCTTTCTTT. Amino acids: CASSPTLGTGRGGTEAFF. Looking up the rest from reference TRBV18 and TRBJ1-1 gives the full variable domain: NAGVMQNPRHLVRRRGQEARLRCSPMKGHSHVYWYRQLPEEGLKFMVYLQKENIIDESGMPKERFSAEFPKEGPSILRIQQVVRGDSAAYFCASSPTLGTGRGGTEAFFGQGTRLTVV.

This rearrangement joins TRBV11-2 to TRBJ2-7; 7 positions agree with TRBD2. The CDR3 totals 15 residues. Germline-derived CDR1 and CDR2 are SGHAT and FQNNGV. The V and J ends lost 1 base and 3 bases, in that order; junction bases with no gene match: 6. CDR3 sequence (DNA): TGTGCCAGCAGCTTAGGCGGGACTACAGTCTACGAGCAGTACTTC. It yields the protein CASSLGGTTVYEQYF.

This chain uses TRBV6-1 with TRBJ1-4; 11 nucleotides match TRBD1. V gave up 8 bases and J gave up 15 bases; unmatched junction bases: 11. CDR3 size: 13 residues. CDR1 MNHNS and CDR2 SASEGT come from the germline V gene. CDR3 nucleotide sequence: TGTGCCAGCTCCCAGGACAGGGGGCGAATCGTGTTTTTT. This sequence encodes CASSQDRGRIVFF.

V and J are TRBV6-5 and TRBJ2-7; TRBD1 aligns across 9 bases. This CDR3 spans 14 amino acids. V shed 4 bases and J 6 bases; nucleotides not matched to a gene: 7. Looked up from germline, CDR1 is MNHEY and CDR2 is SVGAGI. CDR3 region: CASSFDRGRTEQYF. The CDR3 DNA is TGTGCCAGCAGTTTTGACAGGGGGAGGACCGAGCAGTACTTC.